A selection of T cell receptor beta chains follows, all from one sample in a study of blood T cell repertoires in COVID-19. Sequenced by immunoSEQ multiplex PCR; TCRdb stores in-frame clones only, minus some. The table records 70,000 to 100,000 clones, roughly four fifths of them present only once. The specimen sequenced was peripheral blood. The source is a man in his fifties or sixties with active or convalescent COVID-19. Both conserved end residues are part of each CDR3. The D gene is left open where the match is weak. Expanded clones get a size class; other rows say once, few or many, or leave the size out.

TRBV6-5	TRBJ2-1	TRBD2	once	CASSYSRLAGHNEQFF	TGTGCCAGCAGTTACTCGAGACTAGCGGGACACAATGAGCAGTTCTTC
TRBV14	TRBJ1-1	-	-	CASSYLSGGEAFF	TGTGCCAGCAGCTACCTGTCGGGAGGAGAAGCTTTCTTT
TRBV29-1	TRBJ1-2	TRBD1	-	CSVEDRGQGSWKYGYTF	TGCAGCGTTGAAGATCGGGGACAGGGTTCGTGGAAATATGGCTACACCTTC
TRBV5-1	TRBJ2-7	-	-	CASSLAGRGEQYF	TGCGCCAGCAGCTTGGCAGGGCGGGGCGAGCAGTACTTC
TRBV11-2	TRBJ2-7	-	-	CASSFRNGDTEQYF	TGTGCCAGCAGCTTTAGAAATGGTGATACGGAGCAGTACTTC
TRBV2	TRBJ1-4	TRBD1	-	CASSLRQGAREKLFF	TGTGCCAGCAGTTTAAGACAGGGGGCGAGGGAAAAACTGTTTTTT
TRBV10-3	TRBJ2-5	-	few	CAIAGAGWEETQYF	TGTGCCATCGCGGGGGCAGGGTGGGAAGAGACCCAGTACTTC
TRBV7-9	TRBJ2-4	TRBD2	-	CASSLKGAGVDKNIQYF	TGTGCCAGCAGCTTAAAGGGTGCGGGGGTCGACAAAAACATTCAGTACTTC
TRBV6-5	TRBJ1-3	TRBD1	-	CASMTGQGGNTIYF	TGTGCCAGCATGACGGGACAGGGGGGAAACACCATATATTTT
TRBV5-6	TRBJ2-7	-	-	CASSLTGYEQYF	TGTGCCAGCAGCTTGACGGGCTACGAGCAGTACTTC
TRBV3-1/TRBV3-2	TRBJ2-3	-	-	CASSQAAGADTQYF	TGTGCCAGCAGCCAGGCAGCAGGGGCAGATACGCAGTATTTT
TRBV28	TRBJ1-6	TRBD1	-	CASSKGTGARGSPLHF	TGTGCCAGCAGTAAGGGGACAGGAGCGAGGGGGTCACCCCTCCACTTT
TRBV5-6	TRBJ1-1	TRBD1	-	CASSGTGGGGTEAFF	TGTGCCAGCAGCGGGACAGGTGGGGGCGGGACTGAAGCTTTCTTT
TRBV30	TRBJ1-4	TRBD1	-	CAWGRDRGPTNEKLFF	TGTGCCTGGGGGAGGGACAGGGGCCCGACTAATGAAAAACTGTTTTTT
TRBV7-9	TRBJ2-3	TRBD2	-	CASSPPGRLAATDTQYF	TGTGCCAGCAGCCCACCCGGCAGACTAGCGGCCACAGATACGCAGTATTTT
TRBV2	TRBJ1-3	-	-	CASSLSGDSGNTIYF	TGTGCCAGCAGCCTGTCGGGGGACTCTGGAAACACCATATATTTT
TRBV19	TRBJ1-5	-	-	CASSLWGGRNQPQHF	TGTGCCAGTAGTTTATGGGGGGGGCGCAATCAGCCCCAGCATTTT
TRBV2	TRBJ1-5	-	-	CASSVATGPNQPQHF	TGTGCCAGCAGTGTAGCAACAGGCCCTAATCAGCCCCAGCATTTT
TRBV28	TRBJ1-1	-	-	CASSWPMNTEAFF	TGTGCCAGCAGTTGGCCGATGAACACTGAAGCTTTCTTT
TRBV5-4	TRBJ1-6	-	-	CASSTKGLSDSPLHF	TGTGCCAGCAGCACTAAGGGACTCTCGGATTCACCCCTCCACTTT
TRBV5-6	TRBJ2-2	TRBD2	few	CASSYPGLAENTGELFF	TGTGCCAGCAGCTATCCGGGACTAGCGGAGAACACCGGGGAGCTGTTTTTT
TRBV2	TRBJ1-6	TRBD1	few	CASSARTGGDSPLHF	TGTGCCAGCAGTGCCAGGACAGGGGGGGATTCACCCCTCCACTTT
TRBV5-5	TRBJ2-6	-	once	CASSLGPGANVLTF	TGTGCCAGCAGCTTGGGGCCTGGGGCCAACGTCCTGACTTTC
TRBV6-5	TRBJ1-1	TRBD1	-	CASRGQGAQTEAFF	TGTGCCAGCAGAGGACAGGGGGCGCAAACTGAAGCTTTCTTT
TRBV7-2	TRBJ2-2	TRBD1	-	CASSLDRATGELFF	TGTGCCAGCAGCCTAGACAGGGCCACCGGGGAGCTGTTTTTT
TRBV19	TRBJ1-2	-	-	CASSLQPGTTYGYTF	TGTGCCAGTAGTCTCCAACCGGGAACCACCTATGGCTACACCTTC
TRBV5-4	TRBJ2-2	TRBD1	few	CASSDRTGTAGELFF	TGTGCCAGCAGCGACCGGACAGGGACGGCCGGGGAGCTGTTTTTT
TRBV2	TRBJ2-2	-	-	CASVRGRDTGELFF	TGTGCCAGCGTTCGGGGGAGAGATACCGGGGAGCTGTTTTTT
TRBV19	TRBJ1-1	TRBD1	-	CASSIDGTGLGNTEAFF	TGTGCCAGTAGTATAGACGGGACAGGGCTAGGGAACACTGAAGCTTTCTTT
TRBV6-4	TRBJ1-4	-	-	CASSDLRGNEKLFF	TGTGCCAGCAGTGACTTAAGAGGAAATGAAAAACTGTTTTTT
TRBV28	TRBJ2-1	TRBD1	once	CASRSGQPNNEQFF	TGTGCCAGCAGGTCGGGACAGCCAAACAATGAGCAGTTCTTC
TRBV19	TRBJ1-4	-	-	CASSSQLNEKLFF	TGTGCCAGTAGCTCACAGCTTAATGAAAAACTGTTTTTT
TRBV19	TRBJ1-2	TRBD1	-	CASSYRGDYGYTF	TGTGCCAGTAGTTACAGGGGAGACTATGGCTACACCTTC
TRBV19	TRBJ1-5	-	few	CASNTQEDQPQHF	TGTGCCAGCAACACCCAGGAGGATCAGCCCCAGCATTTT
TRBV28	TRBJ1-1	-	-	CASRDSTEAFF	TGTGCCAGCAGGGACAGTACTGAAGCTTTCTTT
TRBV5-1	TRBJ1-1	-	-	CASSFRAQTEAFF	TGCGCCAGCAGCTTCAGGGCGCAGACTGAAGCTTTCTTT
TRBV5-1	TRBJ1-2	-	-	CASSADSTNYGYTF	TGCGCCAGCAGCGCAGACAGTACTAACTATGGCTACACCTTC
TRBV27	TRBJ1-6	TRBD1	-	CASSIKQGADYNSPLHF	TGTGCCAGCAGTATTAAACAGGGGGCCGACTATAATTCACCCCTCCACTTT
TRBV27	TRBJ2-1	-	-	CASSLKRQGIRGEFF	TGTGCCAGCAGTTTAAAGAGACAGGGAATTAGGGGGGAGTTCTTC
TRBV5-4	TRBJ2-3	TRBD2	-	CASSLGTSPDTQYF	TGTGCCAGCAGCTTGGGGACTAGCCCAGATACGCAGTATTTT
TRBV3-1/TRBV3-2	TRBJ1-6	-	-	CASSPTGEGSSPLHF	TGTGCCAGCAGCCCGACTGGGGAGGGGTCTTCACCCCTCCACTTT
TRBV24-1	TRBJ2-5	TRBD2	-	CATSELLAGGETQYF	TGTGCCACCAGTGAGCTACTAGCGGGGGGGGAGACCCAGTACTTC
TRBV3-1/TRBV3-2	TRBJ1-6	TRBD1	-	CASRRGQGDSPLHF	TGTGCCAGCAGACGCGGACAGGGAGATTCACCCCTCCACTTT
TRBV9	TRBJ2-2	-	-	CASSVQDLNTGELFF	TGTGCCAGCAGCGTTCAGGATTTAAACACCGGGGAGCTGTTTTTT
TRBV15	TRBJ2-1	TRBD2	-	CATSRDRGGSYNEQFF	TGTGCCACCAGCAGAGACCGGGGGGGCTCCTACAATGAGCAGTTCTTC
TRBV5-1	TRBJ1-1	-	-	CASSLLTENTEAFF	TGCGCCAGCAGCTTGTTGACAGAGAACACTGAAGCTTTCTTT